A selection of T cell receptor beta chains follows, all from one sample in a study of CD8 T cells in ankylosing spondylitis. Using its own MiXCR run on the 5' RACE reads, TCRdb lists one record per CDR3 protein. The table has 100,000 to 150,000 distinct CDR3 sequences, 17% seen once. Sequencing used blood, either unsorted or a sorted T cell fraction (not recorded which). These receptors originate from a male donor with ankylosing spondylitis. CDR3s include the opening cysteine and the closing phenylalanine or tryptophan. A D gene is named only where the DNA matches it firmly. Size is omitted from some rows. Given values are once, few, many or a class for expanded clones.

clone size,V gene,D gene,J gene,CDR3 DNA,CDR3 protein
few,TRBV5-1,TRBD1,TRBJ1-4,TGCGCCAGCAGCTTGGCAGGGGGATTTGAAAAACTGTTTTTT,CASSLAGGFEKLFF
many,TRBV5-1,.,TRBJ2-7,TGCGCCAGCAGCTTGGAACCACACTACGAGCAGTACTTC,CASSLEPHYEQYF
few,TRBV27,.,TRBJ2-1,TGTGCCAGCAGTTCCCCTCGGGGGCTCGCGTACAATGAGCAGTTCTTC,CASSSPRGLAYNEQFF
.,TRBV11-1,TRBD2,TRBJ2-1,TGTGCCAGCAGCTTAGAGGGCGGGAGCGGGAGTTGGCCTTACAATGAGCAGTTCTTC,CASSLEGGSGSWPYNEQFF
.,TRBV27,.,TRBJ2-3,TGTGCCAGCAGCCCCCCCCGAGGGATACCCGGGACAGATACGCAGTATTTT,CASSPPRGIPGTDTQYF
few,TRBV15,.,TRBJ2-5,TGTGCCGTTAAGGGGGGGACGTACCAAGAGACCCAGTACTTC,CAVKGGTYQETQYF
many,TRBV9,.,TRBJ2-1,TGTGCCAGCAGCCCAGGGGTTAACGAGCAGTTCTTC,CASSPGVNEQFF
.,TRBV7-2,.,TRBJ1-6,TGTGCCAGCAGCTTAACAGACTTCTTAGCCCATAATTCACCCCTCCACTTT,CASSLTDFLAHNSPLHF
.,TRBV14,.,TRBJ2-1,TGTGCCAGCAGCCAAGATCGGGGCAGGTACAATGAGCAGTTCTTC,CASSQDRGRYNEQFF
.,TRBV7-9,.,TRBJ2-7,TGTGCCAGCAGCCCAACCTACAGGTTCAGCTTCGACGAGCAGTACTTC,CASSPTYRFSFDEQYF
.,TRBV27,.,TRBJ2-1,TGTGCCAGCAGGGGGTTGGGGGAGTTGTCCTACAATGAGCAGTTCTTC,CASRGLGELSYNEQFF
.,TRBV15,.,TRBJ2-1,TGTGCCACAGCGGAGAGGCGAAACTCCTACAATGAGCAGTTCTTC,CATAERRNSYNEQFF
.,TRBV9,TRBD2,TRBJ2-3,TGTGCCAGCAGCGCCGGATTAGCGGGAGGGATCACAGATACGCAGTATTTT,CASSAGLAGGITDTQYF
.,TRBV9,TRBD2,TRBJ2-7,TGTGCCAGCAGCGTAGGAGCTAGCGGCTACGAGCAGTACTTC,CASSVGASGYEQYF
few,TRBV29-1,.,TRBJ1-2,TGCAGCGTTGACGCTATGACCGGGGCGGGCGGCTACACCTTC,CSVDAMTGAGGYTF
few,TRBV4-1,TRBD1,TRBJ1-2,TGCGCCAGCAGCCAAGGGGACAGGGAGGTCTATGGCTACACCTTC,CASSQGDREVYGYTF
few,TRBV6-2/TRBV6-3,TRBD2,TRBJ2-1,TGTGCCAGCAATCCTAGCGGGAGGGCGGATGAGCAGTTCTTC,CASNPSGRADEQFF
.,TRBV2,TRBD1,TRBJ2-2,TGTGCCAGCAGTGGGGACAGGGGTTACACCGGGGAGCTGTTTTTT,CASSGDRGYTGELFF
.,TRBV14,.,TRBJ2-7,TGTGCCAGCAGCCATGACAGCTTTACCTACGATCAGTACTTC,CASSHDSFTYDQYF
few,TRBV15,.,TRBJ1-3,TGTGCCACCAGCACCCCTAGGACACCAACACACAAAGGCCCTGGAAACACCATATATTTT,CATSTPRTPTHKGPGNTIYF
.,TRBV20-1,.,TRBJ2-7,TGCAGTGCTAGAGCCTCCCCGGCGGCAGGGCTTTCCTACGAGCAGTACTTC,CSARASPAAGLSYEQYF
many,TRBV12-3/TRBV12-4,.,TRBJ2-1,TGTGCCAGCAGTGGACTGCGTAAGAAAATGTGGGGTCAGTTCTTC,CASSGLRKKMWGQFF
.,TRBV4-1,.,TRBJ2-3,TGCGCCAGCAGCCAAGCACTAGCTGGGGATACGCAGTATTTT,CASSQALAGDTQYF
.,TRBV13,TRBD1,TRBJ2-7,TGTGCCAGCAGCTCGTCGGACAGGGGCCCCTACGAGCAGTACTTC,CASSSSDRGPYEQYF
few,TRBV20-1,.,TRBJ2-1,TGCAGTGCTAGTGACGGGCGGAGCTCCTACAATGAGCAGTTCTTC,CSASDGRSSYNEQFF
few,TRBV11-2,.,TRBJ2-1,TGTGCCAGCAGCTCCCGGGACAACGCCTACAATGAGCAGTTCTTC,CASSSRDNAYNEQFF
few,TRBV29-1,.,TRBJ2-2,TGCAGCTACTCAGGGGGAGCGGGGAACACCGGGGAGCTGTTTTTT,CSYSGGAGNTGELFF
.,TRBV6-2/TRBV6-3,.,TRBJ1-1,TGTGCCAGCAGTGACGCTACTGAAGCTTTCTTT,CASSDATEAFF
.,TRBV12-3/TRBV12-4,.,TRBJ1-2,TGTGCCAGCAGTTTAGGTCCAGCTTACTATGGCTACACCTTC,CASSLGPAYYGYTF
.,TRBV20-1,.,TRBJ2-1,TGCAGTGCCGTAGCGAGTTCCTACAATGAGCAGTTCTTC,CSAVASSYNEQFF
few,TRBV20-1,.,TRBJ2-7,TGCAGTGCTAGGGAGGACAGCTACGAGCAGTACTTC,CSAREDSYEQYF
.,TRBV5-1,.,TRBJ2-1,TGCGCCAGCAGCTTAGGGGCGGTCTCCTACAATGAGCAGTTCTTC,CASSLGAVSYNEQFF
.,TRBV24-1,.,TRBJ2-1,TGTGCCATCCAGGGGTCCTACAATGAGCAGTTCTTC,CAIQGSYNEQFF
.,TRBV5-6,TRBD1,TRBJ1-3,TGTGCCAGCAGCTGGACAGGGGGGGTCACCATATATTTT,CASSWTGGVTIYF
.,TRBV11-2,.,TRBJ2-2,TGTGCCAGCAGGGGGCTAAAGAACACCGGGGAGCTGTTTTTT,CASRGLKNTGELFF
.,TRBV12-3/TRBV12-4,TRBD2,TRBJ2-2,TGTGCCAGCAGAGGACTAGCGGGAACGGTCGGGGAGCTGTTTTTT,CASRGLAGTVGELFF
few,TRBV9,TRBD2,TRBJ2-1,TGTGCCAGCAGCGGGGGGGGAAACAATGAGCAGTTCTTC,CASSGGGNNEQFF
few,TRBV25-1,.,TRBJ2-2,TGTGCCAGCAGAACACAGGCCGGGGAGCTGTTTTTT,CASRTQAGELFF
many,TRBV29-1,TRBD2,TRBJ2-7,TGCAGCGCCTTAGCGGGGCTATCCTACGAGCAGTACTTC,CSALAGLSYEQYF
many,TRBV28,.,TRBJ2-1,TGTGCCAGCAACAAAGGGTACTACAATGAGCAGTTCTTC,CASNKGYYNEQFF
.,TRBV7-9,.,TRBJ2-5,TGTGCCAGCAGCTTAGCGCCCGGAGAGACCCAGTACTTC,CASSLAPGETQYF
.,TRBV7-9,.,TRBJ2-2,TGTGCCAGCAGTTTTAAAACCGGGGAGCTGTTTTTT,CASSFKTGELFF